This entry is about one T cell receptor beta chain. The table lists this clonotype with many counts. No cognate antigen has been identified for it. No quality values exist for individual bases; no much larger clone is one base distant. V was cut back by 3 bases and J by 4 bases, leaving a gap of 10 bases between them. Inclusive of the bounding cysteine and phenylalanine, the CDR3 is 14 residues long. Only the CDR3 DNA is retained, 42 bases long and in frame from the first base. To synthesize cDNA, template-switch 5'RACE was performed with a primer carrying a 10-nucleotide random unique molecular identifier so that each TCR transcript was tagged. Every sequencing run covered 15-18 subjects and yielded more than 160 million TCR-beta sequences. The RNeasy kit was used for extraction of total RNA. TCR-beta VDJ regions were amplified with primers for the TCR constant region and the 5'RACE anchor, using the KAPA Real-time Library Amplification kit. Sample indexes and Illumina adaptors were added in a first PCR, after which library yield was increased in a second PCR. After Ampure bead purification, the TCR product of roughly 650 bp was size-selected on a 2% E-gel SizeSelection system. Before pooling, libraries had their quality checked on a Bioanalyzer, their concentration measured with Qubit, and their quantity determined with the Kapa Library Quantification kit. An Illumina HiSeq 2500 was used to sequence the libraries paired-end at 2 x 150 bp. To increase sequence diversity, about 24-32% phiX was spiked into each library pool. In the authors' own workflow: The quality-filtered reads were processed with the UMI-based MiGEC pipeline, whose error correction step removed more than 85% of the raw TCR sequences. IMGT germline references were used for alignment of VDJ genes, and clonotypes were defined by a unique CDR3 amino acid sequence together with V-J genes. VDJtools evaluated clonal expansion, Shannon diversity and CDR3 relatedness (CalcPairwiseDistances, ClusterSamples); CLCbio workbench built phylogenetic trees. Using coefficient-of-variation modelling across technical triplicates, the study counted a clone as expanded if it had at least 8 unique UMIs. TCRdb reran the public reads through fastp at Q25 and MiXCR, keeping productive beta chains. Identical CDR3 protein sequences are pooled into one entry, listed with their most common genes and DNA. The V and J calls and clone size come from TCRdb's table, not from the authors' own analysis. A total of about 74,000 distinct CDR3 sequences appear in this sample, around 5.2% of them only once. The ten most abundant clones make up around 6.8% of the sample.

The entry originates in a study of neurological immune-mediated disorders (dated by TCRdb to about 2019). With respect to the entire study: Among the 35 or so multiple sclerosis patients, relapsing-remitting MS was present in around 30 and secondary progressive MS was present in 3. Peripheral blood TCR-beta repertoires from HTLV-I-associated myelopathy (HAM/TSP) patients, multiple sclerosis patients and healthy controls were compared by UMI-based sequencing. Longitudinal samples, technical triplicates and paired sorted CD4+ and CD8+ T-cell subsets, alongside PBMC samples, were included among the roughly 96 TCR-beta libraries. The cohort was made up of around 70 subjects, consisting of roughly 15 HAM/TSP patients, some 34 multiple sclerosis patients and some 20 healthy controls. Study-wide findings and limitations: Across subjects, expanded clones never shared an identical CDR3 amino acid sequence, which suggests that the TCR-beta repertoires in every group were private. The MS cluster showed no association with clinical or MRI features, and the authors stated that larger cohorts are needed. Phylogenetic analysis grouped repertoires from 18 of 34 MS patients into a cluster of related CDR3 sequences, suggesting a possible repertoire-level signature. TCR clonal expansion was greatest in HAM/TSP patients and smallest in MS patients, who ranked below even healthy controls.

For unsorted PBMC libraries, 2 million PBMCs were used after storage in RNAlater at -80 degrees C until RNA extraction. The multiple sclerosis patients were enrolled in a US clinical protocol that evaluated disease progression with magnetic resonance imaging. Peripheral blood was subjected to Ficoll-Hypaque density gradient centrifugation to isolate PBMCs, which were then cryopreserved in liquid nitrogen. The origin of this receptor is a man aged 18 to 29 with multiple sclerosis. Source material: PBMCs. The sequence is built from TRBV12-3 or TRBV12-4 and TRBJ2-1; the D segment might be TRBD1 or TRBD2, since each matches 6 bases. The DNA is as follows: TGTGCCAGCAGTTTGAGGGGGGCTTACAATGAGCAGTTCTTC. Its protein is CASSLRGAYNEQFF.